The subject of this entry is one TCR beta chain. CDR1 GTSNPN and CDR2 SVGIG come from the germline V gene (reference sequence). With 3 bases clipped from V and 7 bases from J, the junction kept 11 bases outside the gene matches. CDR3 length: 15 residues. The sample comes from a study of cytomegalovirus exposure and HLA in healthy donors. The PCR made use of 60 Vbeta and 13 Jbeta primers. The repertoire was sequenced with immunoSEQ multiplex PCR; TCRdb's copy has only in-frame clones and lacks some. Recorded for this sample: roughly 43,000 clones. The receptor comes from a woman between 40 and 55 years old in good health and CMV-seronegative. The chain employs TRBV30 and TRBJ1-2; 10 bases map to TRBD1. The sample taken for sequencing was PBMCs. CDR3 in amino acids: CAWRGDRGAATGYTF. Here the CDR3 DNA reads TGTGCCTGGAGGGGGGACAGGGGTGCGGCAACTGGCTACACCTTC. Full variable domain (outside the CDR3, taken from reference TRBV30 and TRBJ1-2): SQTIHQWPATLVQPVGSPLSLECTVEGTSNPNLYWYRQAAGRGLQLLFYSVGIGQISSEVPQNLSASRPQDRQFILSSKKLLLSDSGFYLCAWRGDRGAATGYTFGSGTRLTVV.